These 26 T cell receptor beta chains were all obtained from the same sample, sequenced in a study of blood T cell repertoires in COVID-19. Repertoires were generated with immunoSEQ multiplex PCR, while TCRdb's copy carries only in-frame clones and drops some. The sample lists about 99,000 clones; around 90% were seen once. Source material: peripheral blood. These receptor sequences come from a human donor in a cohort sampled during active COVID-19.

The chain employs TRBV9 and TRBJ2-7; D is unclear. V was cut by 0 bases and J by 7 bases, with 14 bases left in between. The germline CDR1 and CDR2 sequences are SGDLS and YYNGEE. The CDR3 runs to 14 residues. CDR3 residues: CASSVGLAPREQYF. In nucleotides, the CDR3 is TGTGCCAGCAGCGTAGGACTCGCCCCTAGGGAGCAGTACTTC.

V and J are TRBV27 and TRBJ2-3; 8 bases align to TRBD2. V gave up 3 bases and J gave up 4 bases; unmatched junction bases: 6. Germline V gene lookup returns CDR1 MNHEY and CDR2 SMNVEV (reference sequence). CDR3 size: 15 residues. For the CDR3, the DNA is TGTGCCAGCAGTTTCGCAGCGGGAGCTTCAGATACGCAGTATTTT. Amino acids: CASSFAAGASDTQYF.

V gene TRBV30 combines with J gene TRBJ2-7, with 7 bases lining up with TRBD2. This CDR3 contains 13 residues. CDR1 and CDR2 (germline): GTSNPN, SVGIG (reference sequence). Trimming took 2 bases from V and 4 from J; bases not matched to a gene: 5. CDR3 region: CAWSRDYNYEQYF. Here the CDR3 DNA reads TGTGCCTGGAGTAGGGACTACAATTACGAGCAGTACTTC.

This sequence joins TRBV6-5 and TRBJ2-7; 11 bases match TRBD2. V was pared by 2 bases and J by 10 bases, with 7 bases of the junction left unmatched. CDR3 length equals 14 residues. Germline-derived CDR1 and CDR2 are MNHEY and SVGAGI. The CDR3 DNA sequence: TGTGCCAGCAGTTACCTTAGCGGGGGGGCCAACCAGTACTTC. Translation: CASSYLSGGANQYF.

This rearrangement joins TRBV6-5 to TRBJ2-2, with D tentatively TRBD1 (6 bases). Germline assignment: CDR1 MNHEY and CDR2 SVGAGI. V lost 6 bases and J 8 bases, leaving 19 bases between the germline ends. The CDR3 contains 15 residues. CDR3 nucleotide sequence: TGTGCCAGCAGCCCCCTCCAACAGGGCACGGGGGAGCTGTTTTTT. It translates to CASSPLQQGTGELFF.

This clone was recorded a few times. This chain connects TRBV10-1 to TRBJ2-3; 10 bases are shared with TRBD2. Trimming at V came to 4 bases and at J to 3 bases, leaving 13 bases not matched to a gene. The CDR3 sequence is 18 residues long. CDR1 is WNHNN, CDR2 SYGVQD, per germline (reference sequence). CDR3 bases: TGCGCCAGCAGTGGAAATAGCGGGGGGCCGAAAAGAACAGATACGCAGTATTTT. This sequence encodes CASSGNSGGPKRTDTQYF.

The chain is built from TRBV28 and TRBJ2-3; perhaps TRBD2 as D (6 bases). The CDR3 is made up of 14 amino acids. Germline V gene sequence: CDR1 MDHEN, CDR2 SYDVKM. The V gene lost 4 bases and the J gene lost 1 base, with 9 bases spanning the gap. CDR3 in amino acids: CASSSGTGTDTQYF. The CDR3 DNA sequence: TGTGCCAGCAGTTCTGGGACTGGCACAGATACGCAGTATTTT.

The genes are TRBV9 and TRBJ1-2, with D possibly matching TRBD1 (5 bases). The V end was cut by 0 bases, the J end by 5 bases, with 17 bases between. Germline V CDR1 and CDR2: SGDLS, YYNGEE. CDR3 length: 16 residues. CDR3 loop: CASSVGVGGFRYGYTF. CDR3 in DNA: TGTGCCAGCAGCGTAGGGGTTGGGGGGTTCCGGTATGGCTACACCTTC.

The chain joins TRBV12-3 or TRBV12-4 to TRBJ2-5; D call uncertain. This CDR3 is built from 13 residues. Between the trimmed V and J ends, which lost 8 bases and 4 bases, there was a span of 14 bases. The CDR3 spells CASGYQRGETQYF. The CDR3 region has the DNA TGTGCCAGCGGGTATCAGAGAGGAGAGACCCAGTACTTC.

The CDR3 DNA is TGTGCCAGCTCCTTTACAGGCGGGGGGCTAGGAAACACCATATATTTT. As protein: CASSFTGGGLGNTIYF. This rearrangement joins TRBV27 to TRBJ1-3; D possibly corresponds to TRBD1 (6 bases). Trimming removed 8 bases at V and 4 bases at J, with 21 bases between. Germline values: CDR1 MNHEY, CDR2 SMNVEV (reference sequence). The CDR3 has 16 residues.

This clone was seen only once. This rearrangement joins TRBV7-2 to TRBJ1-3; 7 bases agree with TRBD1. Trimming cost V 5 bases and J 4 bases; bases outside gene matches: 11. Germline CDR1 is SGHTA and CDR2 is FQGNSA. This CDR3 is built from 16 residues. The CDR3 here is CASSPTDRVTGNTIYF. CDR3 nucleotide sequence: TGTGCCAGCAGCCCAACTGACAGGGTCACCGGAAACACCATATATTTT. The variable domain in full, completed from reference TRBV7-2 and TRBJ1-3, reads GAGVSQSPSNKVTEKGKDVELRCDPISGHTALYWYRQSLGQGLEFLIYFQGNSAPDKSGLPSDRFSAERTGGSVSTLTIQRTQQEDSAVYLCASSPTDRVTGNTIYFGEGSWLTVV.

The chain joins TRBV18 to TRBJ2-3; 8 bases are a match to TRBD1. CDR1 KGHSH and CDR2 LQKENI come from the germline V gene. J gave up 2 bases and V 3 bases, and 4 bases lay outside the gene matches. The CDR3 consists of 15 residues. The CDR3 loop reads CASSPTGGITDTQYF. The CDR3 DNA follows: TGTGCCAGCTCACCTACAGGGGGTATCACAGATACGCAGTATTTT.

A single count supports this clone. V and J are TRBV7-2 and TRBJ2-7; no definite D call. Between the trimmed V and J ends, which lost 5 bases and 2 bases, there was a span of 7 bases. The CDR3 loop spans 12 amino acids. CDR1 and CDR2 (germline): SGHTA, FQGNSA. Written as DNA, the CDR3 is TGTGCCAGCAGCCCCCTCCCCTACGAGCAGTACTTC. It encodes CASSPLPYEQYF.

This sequence joins TRBV10-3 and TRBJ1-2; D unresolved. The CDR3 runs 13 residues. Germline values: CDR1 ENHRY, CDR2 SYGVKD. Trimming cost V 7 bases and J 2 bases, with 11 bases left between them. This chain's CDR3 is CAITKERNYGYTF. The CDR3 DNA reads as TGTGCCATCACCAAGGAGAGAAACTATGGCTACACCTTC.

V and J are TRBV6-5 and TRBJ2-3; perhaps TRBD2 as D (6 bases). Germline CDR1 is MNHEY and CDR2 is SVGAGI. This CDR3 has 14 amino acids. V gave up 7 bases and J gave up 3 bases, with 14 bases separating them. CDR3 in DNA: TGTGCCAGCACCCATGGGGGGAGGACAGATACGCAGTATTTT. Amino acids: CASTHGGRTDTQYF.

CDR3 protein: CASSSDGLGTAEQYF. In DNA form, the CDR3 reads TGTGCCAGCAGTTCCGACGGACTAGGTACGGCGGAGCAGTACTTC. This chain joins TRBV28 and TRBJ2-7, with 7 bases identical to TRBD2. Germline V CDR1 and CDR2: MDHEN, SYDVKM. Trimming took 4 bases from V and 7 from J; bases not matched to a gene: 13. This CDR3 is 15 amino acids long. Using reference TRBV28 and TRBJ2-7 for the parts outside the CDR3, the full variable domain is DVKVTQSSRYLVKRTGEKVFLECVQDMDHENMFWYRQDPGLGLRLIYFSYDVKMKEKGDIPEGYSVSREKKERFSLILESASTNQTSMYLCASSSDGLGTAEQYFGPGTRLTVT.

V gene TRBV5-1 combines with J gene TRBJ1-1, with D tentatively TRBD1 (6 bases). Germline values: CDR1 SGHRS, CDR2 YFSETQ. With 3 bases removed from V and 3 bases from J, the gap between germline ends came to 12 bases. The length of the CDR3 is 14 residues. The CDR3 is CASSWTDSDTEAFF. In DNA, the CDR3 is TGCGCCAGCAGCTGGACGGACAGCGACACTGAAGCTTTCTTT. The variable domain in full, completed from reference TRBV5-1 and TRBJ1-1, reads KAGVTQTPRYLIKTRGQQVTLSCSPISGHRSVSWYQQTPGQGLQFLFEYFSETQRNKGNFPGRFSGRQFSNSRSEMNVSTLELGDSALYLCASSWTDSDTEAFFGQGTRLTVV.

The chain uses TRBV5-1 and TRBJ2-3; 12 positions match TRBD2. Germline CDR1 and CDR2: SGHRS and YFSETQ. After removal of 1 base from V and 4 bases from J, the junction contained 16 bases not matched to a gene. The CDR3 loop spans 20 amino acids. The CDR3 sequence is CASSLNELAGGAYSADTQYF. CDR3 sequence (DNA): TGCGCCAGCAGCTTGAACGAACTAGCGGGGGGCGCTTACTCGGCAGATACGCAGTATTTT. Full variable domain (remainder filled in from reference TRBV5-1 and TRBJ2-3): KAGVTQTPRYLIKTRGQQVTLSCSPISGHRSVSWYQQTPGQGLQFLFEYFSETQRNKGNFPGRFSGRQFSNSRSEMNVSTLELGDSALYLCASSLNELAGGAYSADTQYFGPGTRLTVL.

CDR3 loop: CASSPAGVTQAFF. CDR3 bases: TGTGCCAGCAGCCCCGCGGGGGTCACCCAAGCTTTCTTT. V and J are TRBV6-2 or TRBV6-3 and TRBJ1-1, with a tentative D call TRBD1 (5 bases). Trimming cost V 6 bases and J 9 bases, with 17 bases left between them. CDR3 length equals 13 residues. CDR1 MNHEY and CDR2 SVGEGT come from the germline V gene.

The J gene is TRBJ1-6, the V gene TRBV19, with 10 bases that match TRBD1. Germline loops: CDR1 LNHDA, CDR2 SQIVND (reference sequence). CDR3 length equals 15 residues. The V and J ends lost 6 bases and 10 bases, in that order; junction bases with no gene match: 9. The DNA for the CDR3 is TGTGCCAGTAGCCTTAGGCCGGGACAGGGGTCACCCCTCCACTTT. It is translated as CASSLRPGQGSPLHF.

As DNA, the CDR3 is TGTGCCAGCGGGTCCACTACGACCACCGAGCAGTACTTC. Protein sequence: CASGSTTTTEQYF. J is TRBJ2-7 and V is TRBV7-2, with no clear D. The CDR3 totals 13 residues. CDR1 SGHTA and CDR2 FQGNSA come from the germline V gene. V gave up 8 bases and J gave up 6 bases, with 17 bases separating them.

CDR3 protein: CASSPLAGGPYNEQFF. CDR3 nucleotide sequence: TGCGCCAGCAGCCCCCTAGCGGGGGGCCCGTACAATGAGCAGTTCTTC. The chain recombines TRBV5-1 with TRBJ2-1, with 11 bases aligning to TRBD2. After removal of 4 bases from V and 4 bases from J, the junction contained 7 bases not matched to a gene. This CDR3 comprises 16 residues. The germline CDR1 and CDR2 sequences are SGHRS and YFSETQ.

The chain is built from TRBV12-3 or TRBV12-4 and TRBJ2-1; possibly TRBD2 for D (6 bases). This CDR3 spans 13 amino acids. Trimming stripped 7 bases from V and 7 bases from J, with 14 bases between. In nucleotides, the CDR3 is TGTGCCAGCATACGCGGAGGGAATAATGAGCAGTTCTTC. Encoded protein: CASIRGGNNEQFF.

By share, this clone ranks as medium-sized. The genes are TRBV12-3 or TRBV12-4 and TRBJ1-3; the D is unclear. The V and J ends lost 2 bases and 5 bases respectively, with 4 bases between them. The CDR3 is 12 amino acids. The DNA for the CDR3 is TGTGCCAGCAGTTTAAGCAGAAACACCATATATTTT. Amino acid sequence: CASSLSRNTIYF.

Only a few counts were recorded for this clone. The chain carries TRBV19 and TRBJ1-5; D uncertain. This CDR3 is built from 18 residues. CDR1 and CDR2 (germline): LNHDA, SQIVND (reference sequence). The ends were cut back, 2 bases at V and 0 bases at J, with 17 bases in the middle. The CDR3 here is CASSIRGRTEDSNQPQHF. The CDR3 DNA follows: TGTGCCAGTAGTATAAGAGGGCGTACAGAGGATAGCAATCAGCCCCAGCATTTT.

This chain uses TRBV19 with TRBJ2-3, with TRBD2 as a possible D gene (6 bases). This CDR3 has 12 amino acids. V lost 5 bases, J lost 9 bases, and 12 bases lay in between. Germline CDR1 and CDR2: LNHDA and SQIVND (reference sequence). The CDR3 reads CASSRGGDTQYF. The CDR3 bases are TGTGCCAGTAGTCGGGGAGGAGACACGCAGTATTTT.